This T cell receptor (beta chain) is drawn from a study of radiation and T cells in renal cell carcinoma. With regard to this clone: Its antigen is unidentified.

CDR1 SGDLS and CDR2 YYNGEE come from the germline V gene. The V gene lost 0 bases and the J gene lost 9 bases, with 16 bases spanning the gap. The CDR3 has 15 residues. Study conclusions and caveats: Top tumor clonotypes rose in blood 2 weeks post-radiation, then contracted.

As to time point: blood 4 weeks post-SBRT, at nephrectomy. Treatment specified: 15 Gy SBRT to primary tumor, nephrectomy 4 weeks later. Nephrectomy followed 15 Gy stereotactic body radiation by 4 weeks. Assay: immunoSEQ multiplex PCR; the TCRdb copy retains only in-frame clones and omits some. The sample includes around 74,000 clones, less than 85% seen only once; the top ten take about 2.4%. Sequencing was performed on blood, taken from a patient whose treatment included radiotherapy and nephrectomy. The gene calls are TRBV9 and TRBJ1-5; tentatively, D is TRBD1 (6 bases). The clonotype comes from a woman aged 55-70 years with renal cell carcinoma. The CDR3 sequence is CASSVGQAPNWPQHF. In DNA, the CDR3 is TGTGCCAGCAGCGTAGGACAGGCCCCCAATTGGCCCCAGCATTTT.